The TCR beta chain described here comes from a study of beta chain features in type 1 diabetes. Overall study: Regarding age, gender and cell yields, patients proved similar to healthy donors. Overall study findings and caveats: Amplification by PCR could prefer shorter templates, with the same effect in patients and controls.

As regards this clone: Its antigen is not known.

Germline values: CDR1 SGHAT, CDR2 FQNNGV. The CDR3 contains 15 residues. V shed 3 bases and J 4 bases; nucleotides not matched to a gene: 2. Cells sorted by CD45RO/CCR7/CD25/CD127/CD95/CD27 comprised CD4+ naive, central memory, regulatory and stem cell-like memory cells. The authors reverse transcribed all of the isolated RNA, so sequencing captured expressed TCRB transcripts. Assay used: immunoSEQ multiplex PCR; TCRdb lists only in-frame clones, some missing. Of 65,000 to 100,000 clones detected, roughly 31% appear once; the ten largest clones hold 0.45%. The receptor's source is a woman aged 18-35 years in good health. The specimen was stem cell memory CD4+ T cells from blood. This sequence joins TRBV11-2 and TRBJ2-1, with TRBD2 identical over 11 bases. The CDR3: CASSFGLAGYNEQFF. The CDR3 bases are TGTGCCAGCAGCTTCGGACTAGCGGGTTACAATGAGCAGTTCTTC.